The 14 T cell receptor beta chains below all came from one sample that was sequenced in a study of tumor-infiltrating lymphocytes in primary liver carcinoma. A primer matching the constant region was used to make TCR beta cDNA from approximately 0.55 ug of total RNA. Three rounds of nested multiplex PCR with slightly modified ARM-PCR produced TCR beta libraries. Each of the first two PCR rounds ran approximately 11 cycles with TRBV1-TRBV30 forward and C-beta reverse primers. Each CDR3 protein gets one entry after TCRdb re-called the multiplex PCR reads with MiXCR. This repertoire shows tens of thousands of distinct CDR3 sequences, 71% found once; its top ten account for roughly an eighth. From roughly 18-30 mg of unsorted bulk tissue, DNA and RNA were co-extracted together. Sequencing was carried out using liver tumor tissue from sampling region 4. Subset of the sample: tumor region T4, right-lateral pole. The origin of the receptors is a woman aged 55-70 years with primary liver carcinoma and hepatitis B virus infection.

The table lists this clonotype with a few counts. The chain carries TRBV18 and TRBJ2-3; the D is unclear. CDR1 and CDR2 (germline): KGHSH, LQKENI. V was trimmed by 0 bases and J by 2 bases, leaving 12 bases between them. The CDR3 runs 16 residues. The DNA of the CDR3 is TGTGCCAGCTCACCACCGGTAACTCGTTACACAGATACGCAGTATTTT. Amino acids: CASSPPVTRYTDTQYF.

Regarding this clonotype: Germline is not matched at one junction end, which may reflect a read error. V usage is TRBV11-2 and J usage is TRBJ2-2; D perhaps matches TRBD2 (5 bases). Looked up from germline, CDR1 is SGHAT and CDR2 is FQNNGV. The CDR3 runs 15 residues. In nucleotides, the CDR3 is TGTGCCAGCGGCCCTCCGCAAGGACCGATCGGGGAGCTGTTCTTT. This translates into CASGPPQGPIGELFF.

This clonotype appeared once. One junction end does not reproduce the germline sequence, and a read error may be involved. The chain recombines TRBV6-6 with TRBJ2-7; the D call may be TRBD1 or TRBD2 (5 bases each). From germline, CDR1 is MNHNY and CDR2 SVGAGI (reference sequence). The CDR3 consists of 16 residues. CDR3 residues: CASSYSGRRSSHEQYF. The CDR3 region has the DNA TGTGCTAGCAGTTACTCGGGACGGAGGAGTTCCCACGAGCAGTACTTC.

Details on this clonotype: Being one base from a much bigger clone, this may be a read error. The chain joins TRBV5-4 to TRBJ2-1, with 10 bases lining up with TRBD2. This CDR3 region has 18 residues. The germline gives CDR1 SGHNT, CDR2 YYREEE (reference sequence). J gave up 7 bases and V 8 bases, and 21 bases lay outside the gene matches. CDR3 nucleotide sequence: TGTGCCAGGAGCCTCAGTACCATAGCGGGAGGTAAGGGGAATGAGCAGTTCTTC. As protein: CARSLSTIAGGKGNEQFF.

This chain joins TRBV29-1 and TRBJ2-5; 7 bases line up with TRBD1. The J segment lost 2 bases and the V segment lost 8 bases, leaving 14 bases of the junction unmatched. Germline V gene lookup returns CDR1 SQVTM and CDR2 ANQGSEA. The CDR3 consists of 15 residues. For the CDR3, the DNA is TGCAGCATTTCCTACAGGGGCGGCTTTCAAGAGACCCAGTACTTC. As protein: CSISYRGGFQETQYF.

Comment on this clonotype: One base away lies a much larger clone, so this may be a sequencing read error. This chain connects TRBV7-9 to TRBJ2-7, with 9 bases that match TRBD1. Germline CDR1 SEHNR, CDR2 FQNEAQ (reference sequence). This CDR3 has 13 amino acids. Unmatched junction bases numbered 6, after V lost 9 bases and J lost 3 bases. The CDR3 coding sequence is TGTGCCAGTGGGGACAGGGACGACTACGAGCAGTACTTC. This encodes CASGDRDDYEQYF.

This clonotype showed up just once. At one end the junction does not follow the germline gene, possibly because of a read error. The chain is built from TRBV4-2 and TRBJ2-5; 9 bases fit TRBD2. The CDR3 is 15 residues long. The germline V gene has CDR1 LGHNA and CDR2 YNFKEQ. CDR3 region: CTSSQTTSGQETQCF. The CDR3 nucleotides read TGTACCAGCAGCCAAACGACTAGCGGACAAGAGACCCAGTGCTTC.

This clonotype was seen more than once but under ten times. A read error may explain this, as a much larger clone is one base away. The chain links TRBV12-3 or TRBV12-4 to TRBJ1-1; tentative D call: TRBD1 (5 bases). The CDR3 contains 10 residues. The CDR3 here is CASGLGVAFF. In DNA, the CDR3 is TGTGCCAGCGGTTTAGGGGTAGCTTTCTTT.

For the CDR3, the DNA is TGTGCCAGCAGCCCCACCCCTAGCATGGATACGCAGTATTTT. This codes for CASSPTPSMDTQYF. The rearrangement links TRBV7-8 to TRBJ2-3, with D possibly matching TRBD2 (5 bases). The CDR3 contains 14 residues. Trimming cost V 5 bases and J 6 bases, with 15 bases left between them. Germline values: CDR1 SGHVS, CDR2 FQNEAQ.

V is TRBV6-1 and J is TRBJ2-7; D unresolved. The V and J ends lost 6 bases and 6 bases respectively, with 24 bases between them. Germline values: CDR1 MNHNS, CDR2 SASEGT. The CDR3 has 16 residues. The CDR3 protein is CASSEASIPPICEQYF. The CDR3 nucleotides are TGTGCCAGCAGCGAGGCTAGTATCCCTCCCATCTGCGAGCAGTACTTC.

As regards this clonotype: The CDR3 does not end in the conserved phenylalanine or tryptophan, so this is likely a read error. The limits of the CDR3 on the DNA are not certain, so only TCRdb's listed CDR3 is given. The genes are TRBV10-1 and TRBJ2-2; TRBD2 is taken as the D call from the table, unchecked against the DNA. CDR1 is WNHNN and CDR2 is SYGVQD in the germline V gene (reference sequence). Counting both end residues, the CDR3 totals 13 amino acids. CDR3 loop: CASSGGDYQEQFS.

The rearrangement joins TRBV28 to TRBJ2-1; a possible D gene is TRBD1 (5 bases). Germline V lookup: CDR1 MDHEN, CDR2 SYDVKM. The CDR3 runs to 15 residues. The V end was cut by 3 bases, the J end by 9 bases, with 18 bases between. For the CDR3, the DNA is TGTGCCAGCAGTTTCCCCGGTGTTGCCGACAGTGAGCAGTTCTTC. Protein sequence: CASSFPGVADSEQFF.

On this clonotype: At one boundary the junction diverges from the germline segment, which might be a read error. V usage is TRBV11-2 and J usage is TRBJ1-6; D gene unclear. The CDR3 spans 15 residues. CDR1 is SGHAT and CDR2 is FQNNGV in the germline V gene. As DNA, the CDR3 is TGTGCCAGCAGCTTAGTCCGGGCATTAAATTCACCCCTCCATTTT. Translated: CASSLVRALNSPLHF.

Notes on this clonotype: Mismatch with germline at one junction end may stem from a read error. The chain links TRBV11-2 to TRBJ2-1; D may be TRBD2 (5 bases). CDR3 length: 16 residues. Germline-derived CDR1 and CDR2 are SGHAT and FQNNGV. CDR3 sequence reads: CASSLKSGRVDNGQFF. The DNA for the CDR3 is TGTGCCAGCAGCTTAAAAAGCGGAAGGGTTGACAATGGGCAGTTCTTC.